The T cell receptor (beta chain) described here comes from a study of T cell responses to AZD1222 COVID-19 vaccine. Libraries were prepared by immunoSEQ multiplex PCR; TCRdb keeps only in-frame clonotypes and omits some of them. The table lists some 95,000 clones, approximately 83% of them singletons. Germline values: CDR1 MNHEY, CDR2 SVGEGT. V gave up 4 bases and J gave up 4 bases, with 7 bases separating them. This CDR3 has 13 residues. The rearrangement uses TRBV6-2 or TRBV6-3 and TRBJ1-4, with D maybe TRBD1 (5 bases). This receptor was taken from an adult in good health. Sequenced material: peripheral blood, taken on day 0 of AZD1222 vaccination. CDR3 amino acids: CASSSRDNEKLFF. In DNA, the CDR3 is TGTGCCAGCAGTTCCAGGGATAATGAAAAACTGTTTTTT.